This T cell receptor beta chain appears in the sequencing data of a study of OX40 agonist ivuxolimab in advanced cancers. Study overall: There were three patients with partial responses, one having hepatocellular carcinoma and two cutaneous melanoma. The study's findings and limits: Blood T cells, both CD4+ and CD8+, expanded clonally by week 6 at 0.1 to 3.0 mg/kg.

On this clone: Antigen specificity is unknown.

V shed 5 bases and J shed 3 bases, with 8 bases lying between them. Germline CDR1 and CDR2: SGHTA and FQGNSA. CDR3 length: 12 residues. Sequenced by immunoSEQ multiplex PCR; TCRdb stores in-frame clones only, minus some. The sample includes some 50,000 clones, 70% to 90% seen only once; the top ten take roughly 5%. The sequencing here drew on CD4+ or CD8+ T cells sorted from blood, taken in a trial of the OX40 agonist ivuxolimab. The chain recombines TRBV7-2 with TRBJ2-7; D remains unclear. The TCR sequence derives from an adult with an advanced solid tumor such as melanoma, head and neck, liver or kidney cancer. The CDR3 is CASSLDFYEQYF. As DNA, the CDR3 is TGTGCCAGCAGCCTAGACTTCTACGAGCAGTACTTC.